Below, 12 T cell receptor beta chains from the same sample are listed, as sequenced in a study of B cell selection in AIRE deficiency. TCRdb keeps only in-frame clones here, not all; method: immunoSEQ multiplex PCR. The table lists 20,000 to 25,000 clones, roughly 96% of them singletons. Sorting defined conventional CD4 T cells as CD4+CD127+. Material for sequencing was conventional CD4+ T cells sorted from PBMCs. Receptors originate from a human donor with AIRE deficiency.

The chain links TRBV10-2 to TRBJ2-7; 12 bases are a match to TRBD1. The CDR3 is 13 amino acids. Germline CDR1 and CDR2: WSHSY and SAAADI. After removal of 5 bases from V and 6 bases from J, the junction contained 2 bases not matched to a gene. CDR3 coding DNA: TGCGCCAGCAGTAGGGACAGGGGGCTCGAGCAGTACTTC. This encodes CASSRDRGLEQYF.

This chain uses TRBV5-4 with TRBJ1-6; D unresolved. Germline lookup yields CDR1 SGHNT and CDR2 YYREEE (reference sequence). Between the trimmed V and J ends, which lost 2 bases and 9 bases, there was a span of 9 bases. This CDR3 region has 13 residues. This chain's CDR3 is CASSFRMGSPLHF. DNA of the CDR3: TGTGCCAGCAGCTTCCGTATGGGTTCACCCCTCCACTTT. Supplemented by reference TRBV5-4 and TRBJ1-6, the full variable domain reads ETGVTQSPTHLIKTRGQQVTLRCSSQSGHNTVSWYQQALGQGPQFIFQYYREEENGRGNFPPRFSGLQFPNYSSELNVNALELDDSALYLCASSFRMGSPLHFGNGTRLTVT.

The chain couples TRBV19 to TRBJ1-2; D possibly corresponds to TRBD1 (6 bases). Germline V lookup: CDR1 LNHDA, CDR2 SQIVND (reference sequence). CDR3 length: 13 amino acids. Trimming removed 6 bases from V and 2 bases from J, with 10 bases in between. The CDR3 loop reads CASSDTGNYGYTF. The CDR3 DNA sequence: TGTGCCAGTAGCGATACAGGGAACTATGGCTACACCTTC.

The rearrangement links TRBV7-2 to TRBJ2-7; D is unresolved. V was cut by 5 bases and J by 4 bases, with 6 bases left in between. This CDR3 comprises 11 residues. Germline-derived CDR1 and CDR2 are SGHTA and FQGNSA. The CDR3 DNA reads TGTGCCAGCAGCCTACAGTACGAGCAGTACTTC. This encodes CASSLQYEQYF. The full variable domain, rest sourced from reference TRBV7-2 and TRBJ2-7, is GAGVSQSPSNKVTEKGKDVELRCDPISGHTALYWYRQSLGQGLEFLIYFQGNSAPDKSGLPSDRFSAERTGGSVSTLTIQRTQQEDSAVYLCASSLQYEQYFGPGTRLTVT.

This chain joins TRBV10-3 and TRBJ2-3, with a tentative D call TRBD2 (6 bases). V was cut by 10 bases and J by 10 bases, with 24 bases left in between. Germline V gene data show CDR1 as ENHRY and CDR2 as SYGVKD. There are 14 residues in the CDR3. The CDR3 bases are TGTGCCACCGACGAAGCGGGCCCGCCCTCTCCGCAGTATTTT. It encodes CATDEAGPPSPQYF.

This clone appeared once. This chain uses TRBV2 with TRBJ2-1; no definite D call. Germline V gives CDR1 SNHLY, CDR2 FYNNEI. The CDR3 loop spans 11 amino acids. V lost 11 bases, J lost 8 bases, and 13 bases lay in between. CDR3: CARTPFDEQFF. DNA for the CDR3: TGTGCCCGCACCCCTTTTGATGAGCAGTTCTTC.

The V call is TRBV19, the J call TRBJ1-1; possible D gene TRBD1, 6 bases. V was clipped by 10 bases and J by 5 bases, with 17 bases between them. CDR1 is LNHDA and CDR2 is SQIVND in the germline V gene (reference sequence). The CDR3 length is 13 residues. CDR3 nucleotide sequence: TGTGCCACGGGGGGCTGGAGAGTGACTGAAGCTTTCTTT. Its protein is CATGGWRVTEAFF.

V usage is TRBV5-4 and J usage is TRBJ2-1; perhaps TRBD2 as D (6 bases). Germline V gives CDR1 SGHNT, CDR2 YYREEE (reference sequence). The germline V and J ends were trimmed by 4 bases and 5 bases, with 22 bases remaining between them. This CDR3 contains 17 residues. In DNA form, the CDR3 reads TGTGCCAGCAGCACCGTATGGATGGGGACTTCCAACAATGAGCAGTTCTTC. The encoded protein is CASSTVWMGTSNNEQFF. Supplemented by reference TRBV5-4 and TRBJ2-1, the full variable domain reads ETGVTQSPTHLIKTRGQQVTLRCSSQSGHNTVSWYQQALGQGPQFIFQYYREEENGRGNFPPRFSGLQFPNYSSELNVNALELDDSALYLCASSTVWMGTSNNEQFFGPGTRLTVL.

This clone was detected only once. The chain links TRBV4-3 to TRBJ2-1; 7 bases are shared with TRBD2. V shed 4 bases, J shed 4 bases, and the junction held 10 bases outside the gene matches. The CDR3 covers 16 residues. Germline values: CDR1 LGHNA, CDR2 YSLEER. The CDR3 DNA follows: TGCGCCAGCAGCCCAAGCTATAGCGGGCCGTACAATGAGCAGTTCTTC. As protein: CASSPSYSGPYNEQFF.

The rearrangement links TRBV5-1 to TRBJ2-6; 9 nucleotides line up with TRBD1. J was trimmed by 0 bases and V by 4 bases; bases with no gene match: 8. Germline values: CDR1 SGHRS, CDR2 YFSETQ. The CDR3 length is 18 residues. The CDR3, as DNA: TGCGCCAGCAGCCGGGCCGGGACAGGGCCCTCTGGGGCCAACGTCCTGACTTTC. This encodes CASSRAGTGPSGANVLTF.

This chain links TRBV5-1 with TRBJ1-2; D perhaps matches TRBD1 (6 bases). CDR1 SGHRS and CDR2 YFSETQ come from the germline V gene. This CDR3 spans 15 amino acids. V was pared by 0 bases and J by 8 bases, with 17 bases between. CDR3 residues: CASSLESGRGGGYTF. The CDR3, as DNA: TGCGCCAGCAGCTTGGAGTCAGGGAGAGGGGGAGGCTACACCTTC. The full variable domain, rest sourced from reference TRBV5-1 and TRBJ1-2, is KAGVTQTPRYLIKTRGQQVTLSCSPISGHRSVSWYQQTPGQGLQFLFEYFSETQRNKGNFPGRFSGRQFSNSRSEMNVSTLELGDSALYLCASSLESGRGGGYTFGSGTRLTVV.

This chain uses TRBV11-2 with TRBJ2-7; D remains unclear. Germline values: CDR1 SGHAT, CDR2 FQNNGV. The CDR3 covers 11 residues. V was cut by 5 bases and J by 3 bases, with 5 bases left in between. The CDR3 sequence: CASSANYEQYF. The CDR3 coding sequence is TGTGCCAGCAGCGCCAACTACGAGCAGTACTTC.